This TCR beta chain appears in the sequencing data of a study of shared clonotypes between healthy human individuals. Trimming removed 5 bases at V and 4 bases at J, with 15 bases between. CDR3 size: 14 residues. Germline V gene data show CDR1 as SGHVS and CDR2 as FQNEAQ. The authors ran the assay at deep level. In the study's own analysis: There were no quality scores in the junction-only immunoSEQ sequences, so filtering differed. The table came from immunoSEQ multiplex PCR; TCRdb's copy has only in-frame clones and leaves some out. That table is the source of V, J and clone size, and D and trimming were worked out from the DNA. The table includes a few million clones, just over 90% detected once. It was CD45RO-negative cells, positively selected for CCR7, that made up naive CD8 cells, with terminally differentiated effector memory CD45RA+ cells excluded.

V is TRBV7-8 and J is TRBJ2-7, with D tentatively TRBD1 or TRBD2 (5 bases each). Sequenced material: naive CD8+ T cells from PBMCs. The source is a young man in good health. Some clones in this sample may be carry-over from other donors' samples. The DNA for the CDR3 is TGTGCCAGCAGCGGGGGAAGCTCCTTTTACGAGCAGTACTTC. Protein sequence: CASSGGSSFYEQYF.